This is a list of T cell receptor beta chains from one sample in a study of T-cell reconstitution after alpha-beta-depleted transplantation in children. From the PCR reads, TCRdb called clonotypes with MiXCR, one entry per CDR3 protein. Of approximately 250,000 distinct CDR3 sequences listed, about 25% are singletons. The starting material was PBMCs, obtained before TCRalphabeta/CD19-depleted stem cell transplant. The origin of the receptors is a girl aged 2 to 9 with Fanconi anemia, due to receive a stem cell transplant. CDR3s include the opening cysteine and the closing phenylalanine or tryptophan. The D gene is left open where the match is weak. A row's size may be missing; if present it is once, few, many or a size class.

CDR3nt: TGTGCCAGCAGCTCCACCCTGGACAAGGGCTATGGCTACACCTTC
CDR3aa: CASSSTLDKGYGYTF
j_gene: TRBJ1-2
abundance: few
d_gene: NA
v_gene: TRBV7-9

CDR3nt: TGCAGCGTTGAAGAAACCCTAGCGGGGGGGCAATACAATGAGCAGTTCTTC
CDR3aa: CSVEETLAGGQYNEQFF
j_gene: TRBJ2-1
abundance: few
d_gene: TRBD2
v_gene: TRBV29-1

CDR3nt: TGCAGCGTTCGGGGGAGGGCCGAGTCCGGGGAGCTGTTTTTT
CDR3aa: CSVRGRAESGELFF
j_gene: TRBJ2-2
abundance: NA
d_gene: TRBD2
v_gene: TRBV29-1

CDR3nt: TGTGCCATCAGTGAGGCAGGGTACAGCAATTCACCCCTCCACTTT
CDR3aa: CAISEAGYSNSPLHF
j_gene: TRBJ1-6
abundance: few
d_gene: NA
v_gene: TRBV10-3

CDR3nt: TGCAGCGTTGAAGATCATAGAAACGAACTGTTTTTT
CDR3aa: CSVEDHRNELFF
j_gene: TRBJ1-4
abundance: few
d_gene: NA
v_gene: TRBV29-1

CDR3nt: TGCAGTGCTATCTGGGAAGTTGAGCAGTTCTTC
CDR3aa: CSAIWEVEQFF
j_gene: TRBJ2-1
abundance: few
d_gene: NA
v_gene: TRBV20-1

CDR3nt: TGTGCCAGCAGTTATTTTATGGGACCCGAAAAGCAGTATTTT
CDR3aa: CASSYFMGPEKQYF
j_gene: TRBJ2-3
abundance: many
d_gene: NA
v_gene: TRBV6-5

CDR3nt: TGTGCCAGCAGCCCCGGGACCCGTGTCTCCTACGAGCAGTACTTC
CDR3aa: CASSPGTRVSYEQYF
j_gene: TRBJ2-7
abundance: few
d_gene: NA
v_gene: TRBV5-8

CDR3nt: TGTGCCAGCAGCCAAGATTGGTCGGGGCTGGTGAACACCGGGGAGCTGTTTTTT
CDR3aa: CASSQDWSGLVNTGELFF
j_gene: TRBJ2-2
abundance: few
d_gene: NA
v_gene: TRBV4-2

CDR3nt: TGTGCCAGCAGCTTAAAGGGACTGAGCACCGGGGAGCTGTTTTTT
CDR3aa: CASSLKGLSTGELFF
j_gene: TRBJ2-2
abundance: NA
d_gene: NA
v_gene: TRBV7-6

CDR3nt: TGTGCCAGCAGCGTAGGTCCGGCGGGGGGCACAGATACGCAGTATTTT
CDR3aa: CASSVGPAGGTDTQYF
j_gene: TRBJ2-3
abundance: NA
d_gene: TRBD2
v_gene: TRBV9

CDR3nt: TGCAGCGTTGAGGGGACAGGGACTGCTTTCTTT
CDR3aa: CSVEGTGTAFF
j_gene: TRBJ1-1
abundance: many
d_gene: TRBD1
v_gene: TRBV29-1

CDR3nt: TGCAGCACCTCCGGGACAGGACAATATGGCTACACCTTC
CDR3aa: CSTSGTGQYGYTF
j_gene: TRBJ1-2
abundance: NA
d_gene: TRBD1
v_gene: TRBV29-1

CDR3nt: TGTGCCAGCAGGGCTGACAGGGACTCCTACAATGAGCAGTTCTTC
CDR3aa: CASRADRDSYNEQFF
j_gene: TRBJ2-1
abundance: few
d_gene: TRBD1
v_gene: TRBV2

CDR3nt: TGTGCCACCAGTGATCCGCGACAGGGAAGGAATCAGCCCCAGCATTTT
CDR3aa: CATSDPRQGRNQPQHF
j_gene: TRBJ1-5
abundance: NA
d_gene: TRBD1
v_gene: TRBV24-1

CDR3nt: TGTGCCACCAGCAGGGGAACGTACGCGGGTAGGTCAGATACGCAGTATTTT
CDR3aa: CATSRGTYAGRSDTQYF
j_gene: TRBJ2-3
abundance: NA
d_gene: NA
v_gene: TRBV15

CDR3nt: TGTGCCAGCAGCGCAAGAAGGCTAGCGGAGACCCAGTACTTC
CDR3aa: CASSARRLAETQYF
j_gene: TRBJ2-5
abundance: NA
d_gene: NA
v_gene: TRBV3-1

CDR3nt: TGCAGCGTTGAAGATCGACTTAAAATTTCAACGGATGAGCAGTTCTTC
CDR3aa: CSVEDRLKISTDEQFF
j_gene: TRBJ2-1
abundance: few
d_gene: NA
v_gene: TRBV29-1

CDR3nt: TGTGCCAGCAGCCCCGAAATTCAGGGCAACAATGAGCAGTTCTTC
CDR3aa: CASSPEIQGNNEQFF
j_gene: TRBJ2-1
abundance: NA
d_gene: NA
v_gene: TRBV7-7

CDR3nt: TGCAGCTTAAGCGGGAGGGCCACAGATACGCAGTATTTT
CDR3aa: CSLSGRATDTQYF
j_gene: TRBJ2-3
abundance: NA
d_gene: TRBD2
v_gene: TRBV29-1

CDR3nt: TGTGCCAGCAGTTTGGGGGGGACGTTAGCCAAAAACATTCAGTACTTC
CDR3aa: CASSLGGTLAKNIQYF
j_gene: TRBJ2-4
abundance: many
d_gene: TRBD2
v_gene: TRBV12-3/TRBV12-4

CDR3nt: TGCAGCGTTTTCTCAACAGCAGAGACCCAGTACTTC
CDR3aa: CSVFSTAETQYF
j_gene: TRBJ2-5
abundance: NA
d_gene: NA
v_gene: TRBV29-1

CDR3nt: TGCAGTGCTAGCCTAGCGGGAGCCTACAATGAGCAGTTCTTC
CDR3aa: CSASLAGAYNEQFF
j_gene: TRBJ2-1
abundance: many
d_gene: TRBD2
v_gene: TRBV20-1

CDR3nt: TGTGCCAGCAGTTCGAGCTCCTACGAGCAGTACTTC
CDR3aa: CASSSSSYEQYF
j_gene: TRBJ2-7
abundance: many
d_gene: NA
v_gene: TRBV7-2

CDR3nt: TGTGCCAGCAGCTTAGCGGGGACAGGGGCCGAAAAACTGTTTTTT
CDR3aa: CASSLAGTGAEKLFF
j_gene: TRBJ1-4
abundance: NA
d_gene: TRBD1
v_gene: TRBV7-8

CDR3nt: TGCAGTGCTCCTCTTGGCGAGCAGTACTTC
CDR3aa: CSAPLGEQYF
j_gene: TRBJ2-7
abundance: NA
d_gene: NA
v_gene: TRBV20-1

CDR3nt: TGTGCCACCAGCAGAGAACTAGCGGGAGGCATGAAGTACTTC
CDR3aa: CATSRELAGGMKYF
j_gene: TRBJ2-7
abundance: many
d_gene: TRBD2
v_gene: TRBV15

CDR3nt: TGCAGTGCTCCATACCGGGCTGGGGCCAACGTCCTGACTTTC
CDR3aa: CSAPYRAGANVLTF
j_gene: TRBJ2-6
abundance: NA
d_gene: NA
v_gene: TRBV20-1

CDR3nt: TGTGCCAGCAGTCGGGGACCCGTCGTTAATGAGCAGTTCTTC
CDR3aa: CASSRGPVVNEQFF
j_gene: TRBJ2-1
abundance: few
d_gene: NA
v_gene: TRBV6-2/TRBV6-3

CDR3nt: TGTGCCACCAGCAGAGATCGAGGGACCACCGTTGCAACTAATGAAAAACTGTTTTTT
CDR3aa: CATSRDRGTTVATNEKLFF
j_gene: TRBJ1-4
abundance: NA
d_gene: NA
v_gene: TRBV15

CDR3nt: TGTGCCAGCAGTTCCCTAGCGGGGGGGCTCTACAATGAGCAGTTCTTC
CDR3aa: CASSSLAGGLYNEQFF
j_gene: TRBJ2-1
abundance: many
d_gene: TRBD2
v_gene: TRBV12-3/TRBV12-4

CDR3nt: TGCAGCGTTGAAAATCCCGGAGAGACCCAGTACTTC
CDR3aa: CSVENPGETQYF
j_gene: TRBJ2-5
abundance: NA
d_gene: NA
v_gene: TRBV29-1

CDR3nt: TGCAGCGTTGTAGATCACTCCTACAATGAGCAGTTCTTC
CDR3aa: CSVVDHSYNEQFF
j_gene: TRBJ2-1
abundance: many
d_gene: NA
v_gene: TRBV29-1

CDR3nt: TGTGCCAGCAGTGTACGGATTAACACCGGGGAGCTGTTTTTT
CDR3aa: CASSVRINTGELFF
j_gene: TRBJ2-2
abundance: NA
d_gene: NA
v_gene: TRBV2

CDR3nt: TGCAGCGCTAACCCAGGGGGACCTTATGGCTACACCTTC
CDR3aa: CSANPGGPYGYTF
j_gene: TRBJ1-2
abundance: few
d_gene: TRBD1
v_gene: TRBV29-1

CDR3nt: TGTGCCATCAGTGAGCCCGGACTAGCGGGAGTCGAGCAGTACTTC
CDR3aa: CAISEPGLAGVEQYF
j_gene: TRBJ2-7
abundance: NA
d_gene: TRBD2
v_gene: TRBV10-3

CDR3nt: TGCGCCAGCAGCCCGATTGACCCTACCAGAATGAACACTGAAGCTTTCTTT
CDR3aa: CASSPIDPTRMNTEAFF
j_gene: TRBJ1-1
abundance: NA
d_gene: NA
v_gene: TRBV4-1

CDR3nt: TGTGCCAGCAGCGTAGAGTTGGGACTAGCGGCCCTCTCCTACAATGAGCAGTTCTTC
CDR3aa: CASSVELGLAALSYNEQFF
j_gene: TRBJ2-1
abundance: many
d_gene: TRBD2
v_gene: TRBV9

CDR3nt: TGCGCCAGCAGCCAAGAGAGTGGGGGGATGGTCTACGAGCAGTACTTC
CDR3aa: CASSQESGGMVYEQYF
j_gene: TRBJ2-7
abundance: many
d_gene: NA
v_gene: TRBV4-1

CDR3nt: TGCAGTGCGATTCTAGCGGGCCGAGTTCCTTACAATGAGCAGTTCTTC
CDR3aa: CSAILAGRVPYNEQFF
j_gene: TRBJ2-1
abundance: NA
d_gene: TRBD2
v_gene: TRBV20-1

CDR3nt: TGCAGCGTTGGCCGCAAAAACATTCAGTACTTC
CDR3aa: CSVGRKNIQYF
j_gene: TRBJ2-4
abundance: NA
d_gene: NA
v_gene: TRBV29-1

CDR3nt: TGTGCCAGCAGTGGGACAGGCGTCTCTGGAAACACCATATATTTT
CDR3aa: CASSGTGVSGNTIYF
j_gene: TRBJ1-3
abundance: many
d_gene: TRBD1
v_gene: TRBV6-1

CDR3nt: TGCAGTGCTAGAGATCTCAGGGAGGGCTCTGGGGCCAACGTCCTGACTTTC
CDR3aa: CSARDLREGSGANVLTF
j_gene: TRBJ2-6
abundance: many
d_gene: TRBD2
v_gene: TRBV20-1

CDR3nt: TGTGCCATCAGTGAGGGGACGGCTTATAATTCACCCCTCCACTTT
CDR3aa: CAISEGTAYNSPLHF
j_gene: TRBJ1-6
abundance: few
d_gene: NA
v_gene: TRBV10-3

CDR3nt: TGCAGTGCTAAACCGGGACTAGCGGTGAGAGATACGCAGTATTTT
CDR3aa: CSAKPGLAVRDTQYF
j_gene: TRBJ2-3
abundance: NA
d_gene: TRBD2
v_gene: TRBV20-1

CDR3nt: TGCAGCGTTGGTCCGCGGGAGAGGACAGATACGCAGTATTTT
CDR3aa: CSVGPRERTDTQYF
j_gene: TRBJ2-3
abundance: NA
d_gene: TRBD2
v_gene: TRBV29-1

CDR3nt: TGTGCCAGCAGCCCGGAGCGGGGACGCACAGATACGCAGTATTTT
CDR3aa: CASSPERGRTDTQYF
j_gene: TRBJ2-3
abundance: NA
d_gene: TRBD2
v_gene: TRBV7-8

CDR3nt: TGTGCCAGCAGCTTACCGGACAATAACAATGAGCAGTTCTTC
CDR3aa: CASSLPDNNNEQFF
j_gene: TRBJ2-1
abundance: NA
d_gene: NA
v_gene: TRBV7-3

CDR3nt: TGTGCCAGCAGTGAAGAGGGTACAGAAAACATTCAGTACTTC
CDR3aa: CASSEEGTENIQYF
j_gene: TRBJ2-4
abundance: many
d_gene: NA
v_gene: TRBV25-1

CDR3nt: TGCAGTGCGGGAGGGCTAGCGGGCACAGATACGCAGTATTTT
CDR3aa: CSAGGLAGTDTQYF
j_gene: TRBJ2-3
abundance: NA
d_gene: TRBD2
v_gene: TRBV20-1

CDR3nt: TGCAGCCCTGGGATACTAGCGGGAGTCGGACTAACCTACGAGCAGTACTTC
CDR3aa: CSPGILAGVGLTYEQYF
j_gene: TRBJ2-7
abundance: many
d_gene: TRBD2
v_gene: TRBV20-1

CDR3nt: TGCAGCGTTGATCCTAGCACAGGGGGGAATGAGCAGTTCTTC
CDR3aa: CSVDPSTGGNEQFF
j_gene: TRBJ2-1
abundance: many
d_gene: TRBD1
v_gene: TRBV29-1

CDR3nt: TGTGCCAGCAGCTCAAACTCTATTACGCAGTATTTT
CDR3aa: CASSSNSITQYF
j_gene: TRBJ2-3
abundance: few
d_gene: NA
v_gene: TRBV7-2

CDR3nt: TGTGCCAGCAGCCGCGTGGCCGGGGAGCTGTTTTTT
CDR3aa: CASSRVAGELFF
j_gene: TRBJ2-2
abundance: NA
d_gene: NA
v_gene: TRBV6-2/TRBV6-3

CDR3nt: TGTGCCATCAGCGTGGCGGAATCTGGGGCCAACGTCCTGACTTTC
CDR3aa: CAISVAESGANVLTF
j_gene: TRBJ2-6
abundance: many
d_gene: NA
v_gene: TRBV10-3

CDR3nt: TGCAGTGCTAAGACCGGGACTAGCGGACATCTGATCCAGTTCTTC
CDR3aa: CSAKTGTSGHLIQFF
j_gene: TRBJ2-1
abundance: once
d_gene: TRBD2
v_gene: TRBV20-1

CDR3nt: TGTGCCAGCTCACCTCTCGAAGTGTATGAGCAGTTCTTC
CDR3aa: CASSPLEVYEQFF
j_gene: TRBJ2-1
abundance: NA
d_gene: NA
v_gene: TRBV18

CDR3nt: TGTGCCAGCAGCCCAAATACAGGGCCCTATGGCTACACCTTC
CDR3aa: CASSPNTGPYGYTF
j_gene: TRBJ1-2
abundance: NA
d_gene: NA
v_gene: TRBV27

CDR3nt: TGTGCCAGCAGAGCCCCTCAAGAGACCCAGTACTTC
CDR3aa: CASRAPQETQYF
j_gene: TRBJ2-5
abundance: NA
d_gene: NA
v_gene: TRBV7-4